The rows below give T cell receptor beta chains drawn from one sample of a study of cytomegalovirus exposure and HLA in healthy donors. Only in-frame clones appear in the TCRdb table, and some are missing; sequencing was by immunoSEQ multiplex PCR. The table records some 160,000 clones, around 84% of them present only once. Sample: PBMCs. These receptors were taken from a man aged 18 to 30 in good health and CMV-seronegative. Each CDR3 is given with its conserved first and last residue.

v_call: TRBV6-5
cdr3_aa: CASSYSSGTDTQYF

v_call: TRBV5-1
cdr3_aa: CASSPTGTRNQPQHF

v_call: TRBV28
cdr3_aa: CASSQQGGKLFF

v_call: TRBV7-9
cdr3_aa: CASSLQGNYGYTF

v_call: TRBV18
cdr3_aa: CASSPDSRTNYGYTF

v_call: TRBV15
cdr3_aa: CATSRAGYSNQPQHF

v_call: TRBV7-2
cdr3_aa: CASNFGTSVYNEQFF

v_call: TRBV28
cdr3_aa: CASSLGPPLHF

v_call: TRBV7-9
cdr3_aa: CAVRRDSYEQYF

v_call: TRBV13
cdr3_aa: CASSTGTSGTYEQYF

v_call: TRBV15
cdr3_aa: CATSRARQGAAYEQYF

v_call: TRBV7-2
cdr3_aa: CASSPGLAGGPGTGELFF

v_call: TRBV27
cdr3_aa: CASSLSTPVQQFF

v_call: TRBV9
cdr3_aa: CASSVSMGPGNTGELFF

v_call: TRBV29-1
cdr3_aa: CSVEDRDTEAFF

v_call: TRBV5-1
cdr3_aa: CASTSQGSGANVLTF

v_call: TRBV30
cdr3_aa: CAWSVGQDTEAFF

v_call: TRBV28
cdr3_aa: CASRYREGHGYTF

v_call: TRBV5-6
cdr3_aa: CASSLGQGDQPQHF

v_call: TRBV4-1
cdr3_aa: CASSLGAAGETGELFF

v_call: TRBV10-1
cdr3_aa: CASSDQGAVSYEQYF

v_call: TRBV10-3
cdr3_aa: CAIMGDGGTYNEQFF

v_call: TRBV14
cdr3_aa: CASSQLTGTNYGYTF

v_call: TRBV2
cdr3_aa: CASSEWAGAQETQYF

v_call: TRBV25-1
cdr3_aa: CASSEGGGETQYF

v_call: TRBV6-4
cdr3_aa: CASSDFGLAHYEQYF

v_call: TRBV27
cdr3_aa: CASSPRDTRNYGYTF

v_call: TRBV27
cdr3_aa: CASSLTGTGVPYEQYF

v_call: TRBV4-2
cdr3_aa: CASSPIGDSGSYEQYF

v_call: TRBV25-1
cdr3_aa: CASSGTVPRDGYTF